Sequencing of this TCR beta chain was carried out in a study of cytomegalovirus exposure and HLA in healthy donors (dated by TCRdb to 2015 to 2018). As for the study more broadly: An earlier analysis of some 550 of the donors reported 276 Gb of sequence data and around 110 million unique TCR beta sequences from approximately 180 million T cells. An early release that covered fewer than 750 HLA-typed donors contained 250 to 350 gigabases of sequencing data and tens of millions of unique TCR sequences. The genetic ancestry cluster associated with self-reported Caucasian donors included roughly 84% of the 398 genotyped donors. The study was designed to test whether signatures of past pathogen exposure could be identified by cataloging public T cell receptors. Using immunosequencing, the study profiled T cell repertoires from 500 to 800 subjects and related those repertoires to cytomegalovirus serostatus. Besides the first cohort of around 700 subjects, a separate validation cohort made up of 120 different subjects was used. The study combined high-throughput TCR immunosequencing, statistical association of individual TCRs with disease status, and machine learning to predict cytomegalovirus infection status. A later analysis re-examined previously published TCR beta repertoires from hundreds of donors and added high-resolution HLA genotyping to investigate patterns of TCR occurrence. In the later analysis, no new phenotypic data were used to find candidate immune exposures; instead, reliance was placed on TCR beta sequences and their occurrence across donors. In an earlier analysis of 587 of the donors, high-throughput TCR beta sequencing was used to judge whether each TCR beta V gene segment behaved as functional or pseudogenic. Alongside the repertoire data, information on donor age, sex, ethnicity and CMV serostatus was compiled. In a later genetic analysis, genome-wide SNP genotypes for about three fifths of the 666 donors were used, and that subset was treated as a discovery cohort. Every repertoire in the discovery cohort had been generated on one and the same sequencing platform. HLA typing included class I and class II loci at four-digit resolution. The number of typed donors differed by locus: about 620-630 for A, B, C, DRB1 and DQB1; 500 to 550 for DQA1; some 610 for DPA1; and some 430 for DPB1. Roughly 5 DR-DQ haplotypes were handled as single units for association and clustering because linkage in the cohort was strong. Across approximately 400 genotyped donors of the cohort, an average of approximately 220,000 unique TCR beta nucleotide sequences per donor were sequenced, and roughly a sixth of those sequences were non-productive.

Receptor amplification or capture employed the immunoSEQ multiplex PCR assay. A mixture of 60 forward primers for TCR Vbeta segments and 13 reverse primers for TCR Jbeta segments was used in the multiplex PCR. The CDR3 region of rearranged TCR beta genes was amplified from genomic DNA by a multiplex PCR assay. On the Illumina HiSeq System, the amplified TCR beta libraries were sequenced as 87-base-pair reads. The authors' analysis ran thus. A later analysis counted approximately 76 million unique TCR beta chains across the 690 or so repertoires, and some 11 million of these chains were shared by at least two donors. To remove PCR and sequencing errors, raw reads were error-corrected and collapsed into unique sequences using a nearest-neighbor algorithm that merged closely related sequences. To assign V, D and J gene segments, CDR3 sequences were aligned to IMGT reference sequences. For a sequence to be retained, a match of at least six nucleotides was required to both a V gene segment and a J gene segment. A rearrangement was called productive if the CDR3 had no stop codons and remained in frame with V and J, and every other rearrangement was called non-productive. Following IMGT convention, CDR3 was defined as the stretch from the second conserved V-encoded cysteine up to the conserved J-encoded phenylalanine. The earlier analysis of about 560 of the donors excluded any sequence lacking an unambiguous match to a single V gene segment. An earlier analysis of 587 of the donors called V segments functional above 56.7% productive rearrangements and segregating when the between-donor standard deviation exceeded 5%. A statistical classification framework was developed to diagnose cytomegalovirus status using the catalog of TCR beta chain sequences. A later analysis assigned V and J genes by comparing TCR nucleotide sequences with IMGT/GENE-DB human TR gene sequences. Using the TCRdist pipeline, a later analysis assigned CDR3 sequences along with most-parsimonious VDJ recombination scenarios. In a later analysis, each TCR beta chain was defined by its CDR3 amino acid sequence together with its V-gene family, and reads lacking a unique V-gene family were excluded. In a later analysis, around 650 highly shared, low-generation-probability nucleotide sequences were removed to address suspected cross-contamination and a sequencing artifact. In a later analysis, a clonal expansion index was calculated for each public chain from normalized within-repertoire ranks of inferred template counts. In a later analysis, generation probabilities were computed using a VDJ recombination model fitted to out-of-frame rearrangements, and the results were checked against IGoR. Hypergeometric tests were used in a later analysis to score TCR-TCR, TCR-HLA and TCR-CMV co-occurrence, with a repertoire-size bias correction applied to the TCR pairs. In a later analysis, false discovery rates were estimated by permuting HLA or CMV assignments 20 times. In a later analysis, co-occurring TCRs were grouped using DBSCAN, and TCRdist sequence similarity was added for clustering within HLA-allele-positive subsets. Repertoires with fewer than 30,000 or more than 120,000 public chains, plus five repertoires with anomalous nucleotide sharing, were excluded from co-occurrence clustering. What TCRdb holds here is the immuneACCESS table cut down to in-frame rearrangements. Part of the clones is not present; checked against another copy, under half of the missing clones reflect an unresolved V gene, and the others are unexplained. V, J and clone size are those of that table, while D and trimming were read from the DNA. This sample holds about 150,000 clones; 70% to 90% were observed only once. Around 5.6% of the sample is taken by the ten largest.

The study at large found these results: When HLA alleles, especially DR and DQ, strongly co-occurred, TCR associations were difficult to assign to individual alleles. In a later genetic analysis, fewer N-insertions in productive TCRs were reported among donors in an Asian-associated ancestry cluster than the approximately 670-donor mean. Specific HLA alleles were associated with 18,000 or so TCR beta sequences at a false discovery rate of 0.05 in a later analysis. Three of the identified cytomegalovirus-associated TCR beta chains were confirmed in vitro to be specific for cytomegalovirus antigens. Immune exposure information for the cohort was limited to CMV serostatus. A later analysis found that most CMV-associated TCR beta chains appeared HLA-restricted, with HLA associations seemingly driven largely by CMV exposure. The study gave a list of some 150 TCR beta chains associated with cytomegalovirus. The classifier was reported to diagnose cytomegalovirus status with high specificity and sensitivity in both the original cohort and the validation cohort. In a later analysis, TCR association rates were found to vary across HLA loci, with the most associated TCRs seen for DRB1 alleles and the fewest for HLA-C alleles. Correlated functional status among segregating V segments might reflect linkage disequilibrium, but an unknown experimental factor could not be ruled out. Compared with equally common non-associated chains, HLA-associated TCR beta chains in a later analysis were more clonally expanded and had lower generation probabilities. It was suggested by the authors that the approach could potentially be generalized to other disease states and immunological phenotypes. Broadly in line with IMGT annotations, most TCR beta V segments showed up in productive rearrangements about 90% or about 30% of the time in an earlier analysis of several hundred of the donors. Roughly uniform sequencing depth across donors was assumed in presence/absence analyses, although this assumption may not hold. An association between a missense DCLRE1C variant and V-gene and J-gene trimming of TCR beta chains was found in a later genetic analysis and replicated in an independent cohort. The cohort was sequenced for TCR beta chains only, and without alpha or paired-chain data the features that could be detected were limited. Because counts were too low, approximately 15 rarely observed V segments, including chromosome 9 orphons, were excluded from the earlier analysis of roughly 580 of the donors. Because some donors lacked HLA typing at each locus, the association tests relied only on the typed subset. While some public TCRs were present in many individuals, most TCR sequences turned up only very rarely across donors. A cluster of highly shared sequence variants was judged likely to be a technical artifact of the sequencing pipeline. In a later analysis, several top co-occurrence clusters were reported to appear linked to parvovirus B19, influenza, CMV and Epstein-Barr virus. A further reported finding was that TCR beta sequences accurately predicted the HLA-A and HLA-B alleles for most subjects in the first cohort.

The cohort was made up of about 670 healthy bone marrow donors. All cohort members were sampled while nominally healthy, although unrecorded immune exposures were likely present. The donor was CMV seropositive and belonged to the group of more than 250 seropositive cohort members. A peripheral blood sample was provided by each donor, and peripheral blood mononuclear cells were used for TCR beta sequencing. The Qiagen DNeasy Blood Extraction Kit was used to extract genomic DNA from the blood cell samples. In the case of this clone: Its specific antigen is unknown. At one end, the junction sequence differs from germline, possibly due to a read error.

Source material: PBMCs. The sequence was collected from a woman aged 40 to 55 in good health and CMV-seropositive.

The bases read TGTGCCAGCTCCCCACGGGCCCCCAGTCTCGCTCAAGAGACCCAGTACTTC. The translation is CASSPRAPSLAQETQYF. The V and J segments used are TRBV18 and TRBJ2-5, with no confident D gene call. The germline V gene sets CDR1 to KGHSH and CDR2 to LQKENI. The CDR3 measures 17 amino acids from cysteine to phenylalanine. Only the CDR3 part of the read is kept: 51 bases, read in frame from the first base.